This is a list of T cell receptor beta chains from one sample in a study of molecular identifiers for immune sequencing clone quantification. TCRdb itself ran the PCR reads through MiXCR, one entry per CDR3 protein. The table lists hundreds of thousands of distinct CDR3 sequences, around 25% of them singletons. Sequencing used naive CD8+ T cells from blood, with Jurkat cell RNA spiked in. The receptors were sampled from a human donor in good health. Some libraries in this study had Jurkat cell RNA spiked in. The CDR3 runs from the conserved cysteine through the conserved F or W. A D gene is named only where the DNA matches it firmly. The listing skips clone size in some rows; elsewhere it reads once, few, many or a size class.

d_call,v_call,clone_size,j_call,cdr3_nt,cdr3_aa
TRBD2,TRBV13,few,TRBJ2-5,TGTGCCAGCAGCCATGAAACTAGCGGGGGAGAACAAGAGACCCAGTACTTC,CASSHETSGGEQETQYF
-,TRBV14,many,TRBJ2-2,TGTGCCAGCAGTCGCATAGCGAGCAACACCGGGGAGCTGTTTTTT,CASSRIASNTGELFF
TRBD2,TRBV5-3,-,TRBJ2-5,TGTGCCAGCAGCTCTGGCCTAGCGGGGCTCCAAGAGACCCAGTACTTC,CASSSGLAGLQETQYF
TRBD2,TRBV3-1,many,TRBJ2-3,TGTGCCAGCAGCCAAAAGTCCCGGCTAGCGGGAGGATACGCAGATACGCAGTATTTT,CASSQKSRLAGGYADTQYF
-,TRBV9,few,TRBJ2-5,TGTGCCAGCAGCGTAGACGTAGGGTACGAGACCCAGTACTTC,CASSVDVGYETQYF
-,TRBV6-5,many,TRBJ1-4,TGTGCCAGCAGTTACTCGAGTCGGGCAGGGGCGAGGGAAAAACTGTTTTTT,CASSYSSRAGAREKLFF
-,TRBV15,few,TRBJ2-7,TGTGCCACCAGCAGAGTAACAGCCGGCGAGCAGTACTTC,CATSRVTAGEQYF
-,TRBV4-3,many,TRBJ2-7,TGCGCCAGCAGCCAAACCACAGGGGAGGCCTACGAGCAGTACTTC,CASSQTTGEAYEQYF
-,TRBV29-1,many,TRBJ1-2,TGCAGCGTTCCGCTGGGAGGGAGTCTGGGCTACACCTTC,CSVPLGGSLGYTF
-,TRBV29-1,many,TRBJ2-3,TGCAGCGTCGCTACAGGGATACGCACAGATACGCAGTATTTT,CSVATGIRTDTQYF
-,TRBV20-1,-,TRBJ2-7,TGCAGTGCTAGAGGGGTCTATAGCGCGAGCTCCTACGAGCAGTACTTC,CSARGVYSASSYEQYF
-,TRBV12-3/TRBV12-4,-,TRBJ2-1,TGTGCCAGCACCCCAGAGAGCTCCTACAATGAGCAGTTCTTC,CASTPESSYNEQFF
-,TRBV28,-,TRBJ1-5,TGTGCCAGCAGTTACCGGGACACTAGCGATCAGCCCCAGCATTTT,CASSYRDTSDQPQHF
-,TRBV14,-,TRBJ2-7,TGTGCCAGCAGCCCCTCATTGGTAGTCTCACCCTACGAGCAGTACTTC,CASSPSLVVSPYEQYF
TRBD2,TRBV10-3,many,TRBJ2-7,TGTGCCATCAGTGCTGCGGCGGGGGGCGACGAGCAGTACTTC,CAISAAAGGDEQYF
-,TRBV9,many,TRBJ1-4,TGTGCCAGCAGCGTAGACAGGGCTGGGGAAAAACTGTTTTTT,CASSVDRAGEKLFF
-,TRBV4-2,many,TRBJ2-1,TGTGCCAGCAGCCCTAGGACTGCCTCCTACAATGAGCAGTTCTTC,CASSPRTASYNEQFF
-,TRBV6-2/TRBV6-3,many,TRBJ2-1,TGTGCCAGCAGTTACTCGATGACGGGAGAAAATGAGCAGTTCTTC,CASSYSMTGENEQFF
-,TRBV6-5,many,TRBJ1-6,TGTGCCAGCAGCCCCGCAGGCAACTCCTATAATTCACCCCTCCACTTT,CASSPAGNSYNSPLHF
TRBD1,TRBV5-1,many,TRBJ2-5,TGCGCCAGCAGTCCCTCAGGGGGCGTTTTTGGGGAGACCCAGTACTTC,CASSPSGGVFGETQYF
TRBD1,TRBV5-8,-,TRBJ2-7,TGTGCCAGCACAACAGGGGACCCATACGAGCAGTACTTC,CASTTGDPYEQYF
TRBD1,TRBV6-5,-,TRBJ1-4,TGTGCCAGCAGTCAACGGACAGGGGTACTATCTAATGAAGAACTGTTTTTT,CASSQRTGVLSNEELFF
-,TRBV18,-,TRBJ2-1,TGTGCCAGCTCACCGGGGACACCTAAATACAATGAGCAGTTCTTC,CASSPGTPKYNEQFF
-,TRBV12-3/TRBV12-4,many,TRBJ2-5,TGTGCCAGCAGTTTCGAATCCGGGACCCAAGAGACCCAGTACTTC,CASSFESGTQETQYF
TRBD2,TRBV20-1,many,TRBJ2-7,TGCAGTGCTAGGGTTCTAGCGGGAGCTTCCTACGAGCAGTACTTC,CSARVLAGASYEQYF
-,TRBV24-1,-,TRBJ1-5,TGTGCCACCAGTGATTCGGGACGGACCAATCAGCCCCAGCATTTT,CATSDSGRTNQPQHF
-,TRBV5-3,-,TRBJ1-5,TGTGCCAGCAGCTTGGTGGGGTTGGGGCCCCAGCATTTT,CASSLVGLGPQHF
-,TRBV7-2,many,TRBJ2-4,TGTGCCAGCAGCTTTGTCACAGAAAACATTCAGTACTTC,CASSFVTENIQYF
TRBD2,TRBV27,-,TRBJ2-1,TGTGCCAGCAGTAGAACAGGACTAGCGGGAGACAATGAGCAGTTCTTC,CASSRTGLAGDNEQFF
TRBD2,TRBV28,few,TRBJ2-7,TGTGCCAGCAGTTCGGGTAGCGGGAGGGCCTACGAGCAGTACTTC,CASSSGSGRAYEQYF
-,TRBV3-1,few,TRBJ2-2,TGTGCCAGCAGCGACAGACGGAACACCGGGGAGCTGTTTTTT,CASSDRRNTGELFF
TRBD2,TRBV6-6,few,TRBJ2-5,TGTGCCAGCAGTTACTCAGCGGGGGTCCAAGAGACCCAGTACTTC,CASSYSAGVQETQYF
-,TRBV6-2/TRBV6-3,few,TRBJ2-3,TGTGCCAGCAGCCCCAACTCAGATGCGCAGTATTTT,CASSPNSDAQYF
-,TRBV2,few,TRBJ2-2,TGTGCCAGCAGTCCGGGCAGTTACACCGGGGAGCTGTTTTTT,CASSPGSYTGELFF
-,TRBV6-6,-,TRBJ2-2,TGTGCCAGCAGTTACGTGGGGGTGAACACCGGGGAGCTGTTTTTT,CASSYVGVNTGELFF
-,TRBV27,-,TRBJ1-1,TGTGCCAGCAGTTCAACCGACAGGAACACTGAAGCTTTCTTT,CASSSTDRNTEAFF
TRBD1,TRBV6-2/TRBV6-3,few,TRBJ2-3,TGTGCCACAGCGAGGACAGGTTTTTCCACAGATACGCAGTATTTT,CATARTGFSTDTQYF
-,TRBV6-2/TRBV6-3,-,TRBJ2-2,TGTGCCAGCACCCCGGACGGTCGGACCGGGGAGCTGTTTTTT,CASTPDGRTGELFF
TRBD2,TRBV20-1,many,TRBJ2-3,TGCAGTGCTGAAGTACCATCTAGCGGGAGGACAGATACGCAGTATTTT,CSAEVPSSGRTDTQYF
-,TRBV5-6,many,TRBJ1-1,TGTGCCAGCTGCCGGGACGCTCCCGGACGTACTGAAGCTTTCTTT,CASCRDAPGRTEAFF